The source of this T cell receptor beta chain is a study of CD8 T cells in Susac syndrome. The CDR3 runs 15 residues. The ends lost 6 bases at V and 4 bases at J; junction bases unmatched: 8. Looked up from germline, CDR1 is MNHEY and CDR2 is SMNVEV (reference sequence). In the case of this clonotype: Its target is not known.

General study results and limits: As the study acknowledged, the number of individuals who were part of its TCR sequencing and HLA analysis was relatively small.

Purification of the CD8+ and CD4+ T cells relied on negative isolation, and TEMRA cells underwent FACS enrichment. About 0.5 to 1 ug RNA was reverse transcribed with random hexamers. Across 54 Vbeta and 13 Jbeta, TCR beta CDR3 was amplified with immunoSEQ multiplex PCR. TCRdb redid the calling of the immunoSEQ multiplex PCR reads with MiXCR, one entry per CDR3 protein. The sample shows under 70,000 distinct CDR3 sequences, roughly nine tenths of them seen only once. The sequencing sample was made of CD8+ T cells from PBMCs. This receptor was obtained from a human donor in good health. The rearrangement uses TRBV27 and TRBJ2-2; TRBD1 aligns across 7 bases. The CDR3 is CASSQNRGFTGELFF. The CDR3 nucleotides are TGTGCCAGCAGCCAGAACAGGGGATTCACCGGGGAGCTGTTTTTT.